This entry describes one T cell receptor (beta chain). The length of the CDR3 is 13 residues. Between the trimmed V and J ends, which lost 4 bases and 0 bases, there was a span of 9 bases. Germline V gene lookup returns CDR1 GTSNPN and CDR2 SVGIG (reference sequence). The source of the sample is a study of radiotherapy plus CTLA-4 blockade in lung cancer. As for the study in general: Patients showed objective responses in 15% to 20% of cases, and disease control was achieved by around 30%.

Generated by immunoSEQ multiplex PCR, the TCRdb table keeps only in-frame clones and is missing some. The table has about 59,000 clones, less than 85% seen once. The sample in question was peripheral blood, obtained from a patient treated with radiotherapy plus ipilimumab. The source of this sequence is a human donor with non-small cell lung cancer who had a complete response to radiotherapy plus ipilimumab. The chain carries TRBV30 and TRBJ1-1; possibly TRBD1 for D (5 bases). The CDR3, as DNA: TGTGCCTGGACCAGGGATTTGAACACTGAAGCTTTCTTT. Protein product: CAWTRDLNTEAFF.